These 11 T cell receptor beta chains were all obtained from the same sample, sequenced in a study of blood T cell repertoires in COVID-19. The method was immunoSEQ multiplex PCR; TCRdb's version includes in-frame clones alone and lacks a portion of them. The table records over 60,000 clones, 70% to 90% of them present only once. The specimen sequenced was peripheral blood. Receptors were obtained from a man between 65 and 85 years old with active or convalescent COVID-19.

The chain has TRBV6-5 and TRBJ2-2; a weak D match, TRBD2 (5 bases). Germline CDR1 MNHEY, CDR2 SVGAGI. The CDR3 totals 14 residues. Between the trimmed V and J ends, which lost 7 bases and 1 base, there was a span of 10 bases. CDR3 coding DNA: TGTGCCAGCAAACGGACTGTGAACACCGGGGAGCTGTTTTTT. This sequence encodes CASKRTVNTGELFF.

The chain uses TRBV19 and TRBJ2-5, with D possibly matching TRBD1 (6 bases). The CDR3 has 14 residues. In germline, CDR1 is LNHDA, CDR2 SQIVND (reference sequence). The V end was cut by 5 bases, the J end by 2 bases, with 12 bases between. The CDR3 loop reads CASSSRGGQETQYF. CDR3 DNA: TGTGCCAGTAGTTCCAGGGGTGGACAAGAGACCCAGTACTTC.

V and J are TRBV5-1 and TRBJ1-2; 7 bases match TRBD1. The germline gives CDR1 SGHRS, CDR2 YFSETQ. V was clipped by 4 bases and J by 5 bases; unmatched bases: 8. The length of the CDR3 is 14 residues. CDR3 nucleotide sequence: TGCGCCAGCAGCGAAGGGGGCTCTCTATATGGCTACACCTTC. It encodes CASSEGGSLYGYTF.

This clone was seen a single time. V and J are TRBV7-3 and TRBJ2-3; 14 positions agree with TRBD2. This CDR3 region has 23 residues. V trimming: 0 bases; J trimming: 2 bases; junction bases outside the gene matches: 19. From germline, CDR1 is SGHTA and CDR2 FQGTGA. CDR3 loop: CASSLTGTSGRRRPVPHTDTQYF. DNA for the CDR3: TGTGCCAGCAGCTTAACCGGGACTAGCGGGAGACGGAGGCCCGTTCCCCACACAGATACGCAGTATTTT.

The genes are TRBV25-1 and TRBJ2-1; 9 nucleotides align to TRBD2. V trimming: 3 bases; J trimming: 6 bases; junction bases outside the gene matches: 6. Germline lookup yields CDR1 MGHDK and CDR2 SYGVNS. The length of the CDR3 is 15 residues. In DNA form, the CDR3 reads TGTGCCAGCAGTGAGGGCCTAGCGGGGCCCAATGAGCAGTTCTTC. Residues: CASSEGLAGPNEQFF.

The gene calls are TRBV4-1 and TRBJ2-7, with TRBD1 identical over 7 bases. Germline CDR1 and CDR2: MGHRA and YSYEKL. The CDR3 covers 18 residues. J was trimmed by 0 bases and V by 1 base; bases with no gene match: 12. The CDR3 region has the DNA TGCGCCAGCAGCCAAGTTTCGGGACAGAGTAGGAGCTCCTACGAGCAGTACTTC. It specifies CASSQVSGQSRSSYEQYF.

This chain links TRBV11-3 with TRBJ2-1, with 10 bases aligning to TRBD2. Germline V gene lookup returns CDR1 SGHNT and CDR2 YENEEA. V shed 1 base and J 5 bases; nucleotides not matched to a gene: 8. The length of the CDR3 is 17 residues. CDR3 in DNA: TGTGCCAGCAGCTTAGCTAGCGGGAGATGGGGCCACAATGAGCAGTTCTTC. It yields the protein CASSLASGRWGHNEQFF.

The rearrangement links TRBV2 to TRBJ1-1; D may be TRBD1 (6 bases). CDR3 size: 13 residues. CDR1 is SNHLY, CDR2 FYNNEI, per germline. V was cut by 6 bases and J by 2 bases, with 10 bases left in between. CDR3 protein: CASSWTVNTEAFF. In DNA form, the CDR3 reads TGTGCCAGCAGCTGGACAGTCAACACTGAAGCTTTCTTT.

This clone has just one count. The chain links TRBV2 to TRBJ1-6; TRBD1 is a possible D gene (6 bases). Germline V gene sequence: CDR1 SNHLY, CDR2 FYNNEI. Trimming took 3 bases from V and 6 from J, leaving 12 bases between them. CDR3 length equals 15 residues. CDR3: CASSDLGTSNSPLHF. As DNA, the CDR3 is TGTGCCAGCAGTGATCTGGGGACATCTAATTCACCCCTCCACTTT.

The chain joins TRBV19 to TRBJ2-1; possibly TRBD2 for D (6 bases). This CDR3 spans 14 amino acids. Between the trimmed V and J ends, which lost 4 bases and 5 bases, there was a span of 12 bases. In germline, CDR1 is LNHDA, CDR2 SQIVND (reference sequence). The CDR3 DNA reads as TGTGCCAGTAGTAGGAGCGGAGGGGACAATGAGCAGTTCTTC. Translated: CASSRSGGDNEQFF.

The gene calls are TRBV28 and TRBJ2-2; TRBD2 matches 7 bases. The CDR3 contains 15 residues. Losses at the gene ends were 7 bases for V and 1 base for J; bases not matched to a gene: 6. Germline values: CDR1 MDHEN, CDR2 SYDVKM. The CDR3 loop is CASTLGGGNTGELFF. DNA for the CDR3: TGTGCCAGCACCTTGGGCGGGGGGAACACCGGGGAGCTGTTTTTT.